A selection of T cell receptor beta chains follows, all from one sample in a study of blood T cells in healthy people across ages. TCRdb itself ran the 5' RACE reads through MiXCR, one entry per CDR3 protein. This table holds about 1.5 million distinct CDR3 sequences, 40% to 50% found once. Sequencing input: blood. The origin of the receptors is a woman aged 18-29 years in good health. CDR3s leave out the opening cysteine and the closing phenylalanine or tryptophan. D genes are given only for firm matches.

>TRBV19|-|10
ASKESNYGYT
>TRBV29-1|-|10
SVANLGSPLH
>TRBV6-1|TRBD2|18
TSSEMGLAGVPTSTDTQY
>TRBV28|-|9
ASRGQGKLF
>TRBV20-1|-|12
SAPGRISYNEQF
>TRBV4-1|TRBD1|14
ASSQDPTGGNQPQH
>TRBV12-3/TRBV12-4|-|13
ASSISESSYNEQF
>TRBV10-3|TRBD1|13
AIRDPGQGDYEQY
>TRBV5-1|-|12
ASSLDGGFNEQF
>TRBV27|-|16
ASSLSWQGIATNEKLF
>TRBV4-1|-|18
ASSQVLSQPRAKNYNEQF
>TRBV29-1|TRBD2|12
SAGTSGGTDTQY
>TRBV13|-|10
ASSYRGGEQY
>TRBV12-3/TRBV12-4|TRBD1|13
ASSDRGMSTDTQY
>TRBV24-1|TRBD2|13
ATSDSLAGVNEQF
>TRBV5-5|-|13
ASSLAVVSRETQY
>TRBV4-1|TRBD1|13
ASSQDGTGTWEQF
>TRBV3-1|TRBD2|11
ASSHSSGYEQY
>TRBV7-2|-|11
ASSFLGGGEQY
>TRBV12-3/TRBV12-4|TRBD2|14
ASSPIGGAGADTQY
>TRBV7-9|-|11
ASSARQDYEQY
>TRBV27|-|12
ASSNRVGRAEQY
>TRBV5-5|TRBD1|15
ASSSQLRAGGNLRQY
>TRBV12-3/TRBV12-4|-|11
ASRPRVGQPQH
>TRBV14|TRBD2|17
ASSQDRAAGLAGANEQF
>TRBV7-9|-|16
ASSLGGRRDAEWTGYT
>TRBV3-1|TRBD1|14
ASSQEQGSYRETQY
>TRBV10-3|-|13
AISESGGASGSQY
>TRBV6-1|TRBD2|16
ASSILSQSGSRANEQF
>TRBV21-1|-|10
AGQGSQETQY
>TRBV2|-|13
ASSDMAGANYGYT
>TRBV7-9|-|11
ASGLDSQETQY
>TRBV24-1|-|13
ATSEDAFRGTEAF
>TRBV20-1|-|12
SARGGATNYGYT
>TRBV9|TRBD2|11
ASSVTRGDEQF
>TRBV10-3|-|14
ATRTLDSAGSDTQY
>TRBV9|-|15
ASSVAVGVGVRQPQH
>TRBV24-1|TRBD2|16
ATSDPSSGRLLTDTQY
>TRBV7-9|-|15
ASSSTITRGSYNEQF
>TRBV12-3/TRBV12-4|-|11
ASIAGEGNTIY
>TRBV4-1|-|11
ASSQPGNQPQH
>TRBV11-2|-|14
ASSQPRHGGKETQY
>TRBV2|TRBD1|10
ASRQGWQGYT
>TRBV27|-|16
ASSLSGQSPTGDYGYT
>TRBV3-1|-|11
ASSLALRTEAF
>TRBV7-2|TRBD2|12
ASSRTSGPYEQY